This T cell receptor beta chain emerged from a study of tumor and adjacent non-tumor tissue in lung cancer. The template was RNA from unsorted bulk tissue. A word on this clonotype: A read error may produce the germline difference seen at one junction end.

The CDR3 is made up of 13 amino acids. The germline gives CDR1 SGHRS, CDR2 YFSETQ. Three rounds of nested PCR, following a modified ARM-PCR protocol, produced the TCRbeta library. In TCRdb, the multiplex PCR reads were re-called with MiXCR into one record per CDR3 protein. The data show 60,000 to 85,000 distinct CDR3 sequences, with roughly 73% seen just once and roughly 12% held by the top ten. The source is a woman between 45 and 65 years old with non-small cell lung cancer. This chain joins TRBV5-1 and TRBJ1-1; a weak D match, TRBD1 (5 bases). The specimen sequenced was lung tumor tissue. The CDR3 DNA reads TGCGCCAACAGCTTCAACACAGTGGACATTGCTTTCTTT. Its protein product is CANSFNTVDIAFF.